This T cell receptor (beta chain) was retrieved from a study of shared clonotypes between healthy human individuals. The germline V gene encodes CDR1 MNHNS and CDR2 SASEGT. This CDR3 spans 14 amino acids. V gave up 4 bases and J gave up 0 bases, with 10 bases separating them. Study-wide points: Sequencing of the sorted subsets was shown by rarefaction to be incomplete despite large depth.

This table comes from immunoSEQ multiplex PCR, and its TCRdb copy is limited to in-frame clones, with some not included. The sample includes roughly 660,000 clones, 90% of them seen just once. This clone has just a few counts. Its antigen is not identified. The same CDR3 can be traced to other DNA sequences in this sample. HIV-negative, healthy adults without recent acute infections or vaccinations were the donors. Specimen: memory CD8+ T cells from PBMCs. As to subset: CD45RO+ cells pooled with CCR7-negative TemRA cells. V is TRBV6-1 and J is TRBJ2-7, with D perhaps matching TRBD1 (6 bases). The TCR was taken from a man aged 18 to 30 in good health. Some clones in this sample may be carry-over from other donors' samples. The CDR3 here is CASSARGSSYEQYF. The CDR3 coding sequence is TGTGCCAGCAGTGCCAGGGGAAGCTCCTACGAGCAGTACTTC.